This entry features one T cell receptor beta chain sequence. Its antigen is unidentified. Newly diagnosed hyperthyroidism, duration under 2 months, in patients aged 18 to 65. Exclusions: uncontrolled infection, other autoimmune disease, pregnancy, lactation. There were TCR beta CDR3 regions amplified from RNA transcripts. An initial round of RT-PCR targeting the TCR CDR3 relied on the HTBI primer set. TCRdb analysed the multiplex PCR reads with MiXCR anew, one entry per CDR3 protein. The data show approximately 330,000 distinct CDR3 sequences, around a sixth seen once. This record comes from a study of T cells in Graves' hyperthyroidism and ophthalmopathy. Findings and caveats of the study: Among thyroid clonotypes expanded above 0.001, most also appeared in blood. Separation of ophthalmopathy from stable hyperthyroidism was achieved by a 13 V-J model.

The V gene's germline CDR1 is LNHNV and CDR2 YYDKDF (reference sequence). Trimming removed 3 bases from V and 1 base from J; junction bases left unmatched: 11. There are 17 residues in the CDR3. The sample was blood. V is TRBV15 and J is TRBJ2-7, with 8 bases fitting TRBD1. This clonotype originated in a woman in her 50s with Graves' hyperthyroidism. CDR3 nucleotides: TGTGCCACCAGCAGTCGTGAACCGGGACAGGTTTCCTACGAGCAGTACTTC. Translated: CATSSREPGQVSYEQYF.